These 28 T cell receptor beta chains share one sample of origin, sequenced in a study of cytomegalovirus exposure and HLA in healthy donors. The PCR contained 60 Vbeta and 13 Jbeta primers. Here immunoSEQ multiplex PCR was the method, and the copy in TCRdb shows in-frame clones only, minus some. The sample yields about 170,000 clones, about four fifths seen once. Sequencing was done on a sample of PBMCs. These receptors were obtained from a woman in her forties or fifties in good health and CMV-seronegative.

The chain is built from TRBV2 and TRBJ1-5, with D unclear. CDR1 and CDR2 (germline): SNHLY, FYNNEI. Trimming took 7 bases from V and 2 from J, leaving 15 bases between them. The CDR3 has 15 residues. Written as DNA, the CDR3 is TGTGCCAGCACCCCGGGAAGGAACGGCAATCAGCCCCAGCATTTT. This sequence encodes CASTPGRNGNQPQHF.

V usage is TRBV11-3 and J usage is TRBJ2-1; 10 bases fit TRBD2. The CDR3 runs to 15 residues. Germline CDR1 reads SGHNT; CDR2 reads YENEEA. V shed 1 base and J 8 bases; nucleotides not matched to a gene: 5. The CDR3 DNA reads as TGTGCCAGCAGCTTAGCTAGCGGGAGTCAGGATGAGCAGTTCTTC. It translates to CASSLASGSQDEQFF. Full variable domain (rest looked up from reference TRBV11-3 and TRBJ2-1): EAGVVQSPRYKIIEKKQPVAFWCNPISGHNTLYWYLQNLGQGPELLIRYENEEAVDDSQLPKDRFSAERLKGVDSTLKIQPAELGDSAVYLCASSLASGSQDEQFFGPGTRLTVL.

The rearrangement joins TRBV19 to TRBJ1-1, with D possibly matching TRBD1 (6 bases). In germline, CDR1 is LNHDA, CDR2 SQIVND (reference sequence). V was clipped by 6 bases and J by 7 bases, with 21 bases between them. The CDR3 extends over 15 amino acids. The DNA for the CDR3 is TGTGCCAGTAGACCCAGGGGAACAAAAGAGGGTGAAGCTTTCTTT. Its protein is CASRPRGTKEGEAFF.

The chain recombines TRBV4-2 with TRBJ2-3; D is unresolved. The germline V gene has CDR1 LGHNA and CDR2 YNFKEQ. V was pared by 1 base and J by 7 bases, with 12 bases between. The CDR3 covers 14 residues. Here the CDR3 reads CASSQGGTEYTQYF. In nucleotides, the CDR3 is TGTGCCAGCAGCCAAGGAGGCACCGAATATACGCAGTATTTT.

The chain is built from TRBV19 and TRBJ2-1; 7 nucleotides agree with TRBD1. The CDR3 contains 14 residues. Trimming removed 6 bases from V and 5 bases from J; junction bases left unmatched: 7. Germline values: CDR1 LNHDA, CDR2 SQIVND (reference sequence). The CDR3 reads CASRGQELNNEQFF. CDR3 DNA sequence: TGTGCCAGTAGAGGACAGGAACTAAACAATGAGCAGTTCTTC.

This sequence joins TRBV15 and TRBJ2-5; 7 positions agree with TRBD2. The DNA end is more similar to TRBJ2-7, so the J call may be wrong. This CDR3 spans 16 amino acids. The germline CDR1 and CDR2 sequences are LNHNV and YYDKDF (reference sequence). Written as DNA, the CDR3 is TGTGCCACCAGCAGAGATGGGGGAGGGGCCCCCTACGAGCAGTACTTC. Protein: CATSRDGGGAPYEQYF.

This rearrangement joins TRBV2 to TRBJ1-2, with D perhaps matching TRBD1 (5 bases). The CDR3 covers 17 residues. V lost 5 bases and J 5 bases, leaving 24 bases between the germline ends. Looked up from germline, CDR1 is SNHLY and CDR2 is FYNNEI. Written as DNA, the CDR3 is TGTGCCAGCAGTCCCCCGGACACCGCTTTTCGTTCTTATGGCTACACCTTC. Encoded protein: CASSPPDTAFRSYGYTF. Full variable domain (missing parts from reference TRBV2 and TRBJ1-2): EPEVTQTPSHQVTQMGQEVILRCVPISNHLYFYWYRQILGQKVEFLVSFYNNEISEKSEIFDDQFSVERPDGSNFTLKIRSTKLEDSAMYFCASSPPDTAFRSYGYTFGSGTRLTVV.

The chain combines TRBV7-2 with TRBJ2-3, with D unclear. Trimming shortened V by 1 base and J by 2 bases, and 7 bases separated the two germline ends. CDR1 is SGHTA and CDR2 is FQGNSA in the germline V gene. CDR3 size: 14 residues. DNA of the CDR3: TGTGCCAGCAGCTTAGTAGTTTCCACAGATACGCAGTATTTT. Translated: CASSLVVSTDTQYF.

CDR3 sequence reads: CASSSGQLQETQYF. The CDR3 nucleotides read TGTGCCAGCAGCTCGGGACAGCTTCAAGAGACCCAGTACTTC. This sequence joins TRBV11-1 and TRBJ2-5; 7 positions agree with TRBD1. This CDR3 region has 14 residues. CDR1 and CDR2 (germline): SGHAT, FQDESV (reference sequence). The V gene end was trimmed by 4 bases and the J gene end by 2 bases; junction bases not matched to a gene: 4. Drawing the rest from reference TRBV11-1 and TRBJ2-5, the complete variable domain is EAEVAQSPRYKITEKSQAVAFWCDPISGHATLYWYRQILGQGPELLVQFQDESVVDDSQLPKDRFSAERLKGVDSTLKIQPAELGDSAMYLCASSSGQLQETQYFGPGTRLLVL.

The V gene is TRBV11-3, the J gene TRBJ2-5; 11 bases align to TRBD1. The better agreement between TRBJ2-7 and the DNA end casts doubt on the J call. This CDR3 region has 16 residues. Germline V gene data show CDR1 as SGHNT and CDR2 as YENEEA. CDR3 nucleotides: TGTGCCAGCAGCCCCCTGGACAGGGGGCCCCCTACCGAGCAGTACTTC. Amino acid sequence: CASSPLDRGPPTEQYF.

There are a few counts of this clone. This sequence joins TRBV5-1 and TRBJ1-4; 7 bases line up with TRBD1. CDR3 size: 13 residues. V was pared by 4 bases and J by 7 bases, with 4 bases of the junction left unmatched. The germline V gene has CDR1 SGHRS and CDR2 YFSETQ. CDR3 sequence reads: CASSAGTVEKLFF. The CDR3, as DNA: TGCGCCAGCAGCGCGGGGACAGTTGAAAAACTGTTTTTT.

The chain joins TRBV27 to TRBJ2-1; 16 nucleotides agree with TRBD2. Germline V gene sequence: CDR1 MNHEY, CDR2 SMNVEV (reference sequence). The CDR3 extends over 15 amino acids. V shed 6 bases and J 9 bases; nucleotides not matched to a gene: 5. The DNA of the CDR3 is TGTGCCAGCAGGGAGGGACTAGCGGGGGGGTTTGAGCAGTTCTTC. This sequence encodes CASREGLAGGFEQFF.

A remark on this clone: This sample also contains other DNA sequences that code for the same CDR3. This chain joins TRBV4-2 and TRBJ2-1; the match to TRBD2 covers 10 bases. The CDR3 consists of 16 residues. V was pared by 6 bases and J by 4 bases, with 9 bases of the junction left unmatched. The germline CDR1 and CDR2 sequences are LGHNA and YNFKEQ. This CDR3 is CASSQDSGGLYNEQFF. In DNA, the CDR3 is TGTGCCAGCAGTCAGGATAGCGGGGGGCTATACAATGAGCAGTTCTTC.

In DNA form, the CDR3 reads TGTGCCAGCAGTCGTGGGACTCCACCCGGGATCTATGGCTACACCTTC. Protein sequence: CASSRGTPPGIYGYTF. This chain links TRBV27 with TRBJ1-2; the D gene is possibly TRBD1 (5 bases). The CDR3 runs to 16 residues. V was trimmed by 5 bases and J by 4 bases, leaving 20 bases between them. Germline CDR1 MNHEY, CDR2 SMNVEV (reference sequence).

The chain joins TRBV2 to TRBJ1-2; unclear D gene. V gave up 0 bases and J gave up 3 bases, with 11 bases separating them. Germline V gives CDR1 SNHLY, CDR2 FYNNEI. This CDR3 contains 15 residues. The CDR3: CASSEAPRDYYGYTF. The CDR3 DNA is TGTGCCAGCAGTGAAGCCCCCCGAGACTACTATGGCTACACCTTC.

J is TRBJ2-5 and V is TRBV28; 7 bases fit TRBD2. After removal of 5 bases from V and 11 bases from J, the junction contained 17 bases not matched to a gene. The CDR3 is made up of 15 amino acids. Germline CDR1 reads MDHEN; CDR2 reads SYDVKM. CDR3: CASSPQGGSLGEQYF. CDR3 DNA sequence: TGTGCCAGCAGTCCCCAGGGAGGGAGTTTGGGGGAGCAGTACTTC.

The chain joins TRBV15 to TRBJ2-1; 15 nucleotides align to TRBD2. CDR1 is LNHNV and CDR2 is YYDKDF in the germline V gene (reference sequence). CDR3 length equals 16 residues. Trimming removed 6 bases from V and 3 bases from J; junction bases left unmatched: 3. The CDR3 loop reads CATRGTSGGNYNEQFF. CDR3 DNA sequence: TGTGCCACCAGAGGGACTAGCGGGGGGAACTACAATGAGCAGTTCTTC.

This clone was detected once. The chain employs TRBV7-3 and TRBJ2-7, with TRBD2 identical over 11 bases. This CDR3 is 14 amino acids long. Germline V gives CDR1 SGHTA, CDR2 FQGTGA. With V trimmed by 1 base and J by 6 bases, 2 bases remained unmatched. CDR3 nucleotides: TGTGCCAGCAGCTTAATTGGGACTAGCGGCGAGCAGTACTTC. This translates into CASSLIGTSGEQYF.

The genes are TRBV28 and TRBJ1-6; D is unclear. The ends were cut back, 6 bases at V and 14 bases at J, with 8 bases in the middle. CDR1 is MDHEN and CDR2 is SYDVKM in the germline V gene. The CDR3 consists of 10 residues. The CDR3 is CASSTSALHF. The CDR3 DNA is TGTGCCAGCAGCACGAGTGCCCTCCACTTT. Based on the CDR3 plus reference TRBV28 and TRBJ1-6, the full variable domain is DVKVTQSSRYLVKRTGEKVFLECVQDMDHENMFWYRQDPGLGLRLIYFSYDVKMKEKGDIPEGYSVSREKKERFSLILESASTNQTSMYLCASSTSALHFGNGTRLTVT.

This clone was detected once. The chain uses TRBV28 and TRBJ2-7; TRBD2 matches 10 bases. This CDR3 is 16 amino acids long. The V segment lost 6 bases and the J segment 7 bases; nucleotides outside the gene matches: 15. Germline CDR1 reads MDHEN; CDR2 reads SYDVKM. The chain's CDR3 is CASSPDQLAGGLEQYF. The CDR3 DNA reads as TGTGCCAGCAGCCCCGACCAGTTAGCGGGAGGTTTGGAGCAGTACTTC.

The genes are TRBV11-2 and TRBJ2-3; D is perhaps TRBD2 (6 bases). With 1 base removed from V and 8 bases from J, the gap between germline ends came to 16 bases. The CDR3 runs 15 residues. The germline V gene has CDR1 SGHAT and CDR2 FQNNGV. In nucleotides, the CDR3 is TGTGCCAGCAGCTTAGTATCCGGGGGTCACGCTACGCAGTATTTT. This translates into CASSLVSGGHATQYF.

V usage is TRBV18 and J usage is TRBJ1-1, with D tentatively TRBD1 (5 bases). CDR3 size: 13 residues. V was trimmed by 2 bases and J by 3 bases, leaving 7 bases between them. Looked up from germline, CDR1 is KGHSH and CDR2 is LQKENI. CDR3 bases: TGTGCCAGCTCACCAAAAGGGGACACTGAAGCTTTCTTT. Translated, it gives CASSPKGDTEAFF.

The rearrangement joins TRBV7-3 to TRBJ2-2; 9 bases agree with TRBD2. Germline CDR1 SGHTA, CDR2 FQGTGA. V gave up 2 bases and J gave up 4 bases; unmatched junction bases: 5. This CDR3 comprises 16 residues. The CDR3: CASSLFASGATGELFF. The CDR3 DNA reads TGTGCCAGCAGCTTATTCGCTAGCGGGGCCACCGGGGAGCTGTTTTTT.

The V and J genes are TRBV28 and TRBJ2-7; TRBD1 matches 9 bases. This CDR3 has 14 residues. Germline values: CDR1 MDHEN, CDR2 SYDVKM. V lost 4 bases and J lost 4; bases outside the gene matches: 5. As DNA, the CDR3 is TGTGCCAGCAGTTCCCCGGGACAGGGTTACGAGCAGTACTTC. This gives the protein CASSSPGQGYEQYF.

The count of this clone is one. This chain connects TRBV5-1 to TRBJ2-3; D perhaps matches TRBD1 (5 bases). V lost 4 bases and J lost 2, with 14 bases in between. The CDR3 extends over 15 amino acids. Germline CDR1 and CDR2: SGHRS and YFSETQ. The CDR3 DNA reads TGCGCCAGCAGCCGTAGACAGAGAGACACAGATACGCAGTATTTT. This codes for CASSRRQRDTDTQYF.

The V call is TRBV4-3, the J call TRBJ1-3, with TRBD1 matching over 7 bases. Germline CDR1 LGHNA, CDR2 YSLEER. The CDR3 length is 17 residues. The V gene end was trimmed by 0 bases and the J gene end by 4 bases; junction bases not matched to a gene: 9. CDR3 nucleotide sequence: TGCGCCAGCAGCCAAGATCAGGGGGGAGATATAGGAAACACCATATATTTT. The encoded protein is CASSQDQGGDIGNTIYF.

The genes are TRBV6-5 and TRBJ2-5; TRBD1 matches at 8 bases. This CDR3 has 14 amino acids. Looked up from germline, CDR1 is MNHEY and CDR2 is SVGAGI. Trimming cost V 3 bases and J 5 bases; bases outside gene matches: 5. In nucleotides, the CDR3 is TGTGCCAGCAGTTATCAGGGGGCGAGGGAGACCCAGTACTTC. It translates to CASSYQGARETQYF.

The J gene is TRBJ2-7, the V gene TRBV19, with 8 bases identical to TRBD1. With V trimmed by 4 bases and J by 1 base, 0 bases remained unmatched. This CDR3 region has 13 residues. Germline CDR1 reads LNHDA; CDR2 reads SQIVND (reference sequence). CDR3 sequence (DNA): TGTGCCAGTAGTAGGACAGGGTCCTACGAGCAGTACTTC. Its translation is CASSRTGSYEQYF.